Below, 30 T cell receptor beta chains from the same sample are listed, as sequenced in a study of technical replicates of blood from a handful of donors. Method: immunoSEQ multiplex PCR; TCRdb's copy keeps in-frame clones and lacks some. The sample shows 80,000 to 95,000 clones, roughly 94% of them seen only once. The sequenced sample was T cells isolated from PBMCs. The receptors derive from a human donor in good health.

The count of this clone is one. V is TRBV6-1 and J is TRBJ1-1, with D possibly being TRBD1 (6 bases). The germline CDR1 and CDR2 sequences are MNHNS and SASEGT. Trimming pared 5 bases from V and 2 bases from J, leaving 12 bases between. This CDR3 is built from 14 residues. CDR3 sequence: CASSPRTENTEAFF. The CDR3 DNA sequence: TGTGCCAGCAGTCCTCGGACAGAAAACACTGAAGCTTTCTTT.

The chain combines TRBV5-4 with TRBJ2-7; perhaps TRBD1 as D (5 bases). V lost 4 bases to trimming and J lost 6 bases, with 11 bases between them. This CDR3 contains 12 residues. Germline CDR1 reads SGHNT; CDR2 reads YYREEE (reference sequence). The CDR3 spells CASSTTGSEQYF. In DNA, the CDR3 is TGTGCCAGCAGCACCACAGGAAGCGAGCAGTACTTC.

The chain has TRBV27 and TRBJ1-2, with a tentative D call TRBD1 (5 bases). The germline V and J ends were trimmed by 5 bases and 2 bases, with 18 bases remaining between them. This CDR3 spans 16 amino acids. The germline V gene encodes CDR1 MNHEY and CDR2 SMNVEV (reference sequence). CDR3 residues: CASSRRGGVTNYGYTF. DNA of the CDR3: TGTGCCAGCAGTCGCCGAGGAGGGGTCACCAACTATGGCTACACCTTC.

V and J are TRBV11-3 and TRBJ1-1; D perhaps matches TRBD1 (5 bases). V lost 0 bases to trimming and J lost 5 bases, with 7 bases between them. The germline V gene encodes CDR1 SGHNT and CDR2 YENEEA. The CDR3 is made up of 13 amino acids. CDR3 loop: CASSLEAGTEAFF. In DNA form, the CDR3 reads TGTGCCAGCAGCTTAGAAGCAGGGACTGAAGCTTTCTTT.

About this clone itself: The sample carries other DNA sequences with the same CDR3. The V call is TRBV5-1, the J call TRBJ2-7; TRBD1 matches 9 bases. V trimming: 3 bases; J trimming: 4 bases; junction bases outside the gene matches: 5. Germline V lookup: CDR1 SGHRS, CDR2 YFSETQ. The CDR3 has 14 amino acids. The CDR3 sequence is CASSSGQGSYEQYF. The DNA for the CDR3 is TGCGCCAGCAGCTCGGGACAGGGATCGTACGAGCAGTACTTC.

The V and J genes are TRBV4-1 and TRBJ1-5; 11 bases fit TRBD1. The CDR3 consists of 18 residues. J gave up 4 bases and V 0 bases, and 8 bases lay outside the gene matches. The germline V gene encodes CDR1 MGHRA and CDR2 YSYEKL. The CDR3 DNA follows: TGCGCCAGCAGCCAAGAATCAGGGACAGGGGGACTTAATCAGCCCCAGCATTTT. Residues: CASSQESGTGGLNQPQHF.

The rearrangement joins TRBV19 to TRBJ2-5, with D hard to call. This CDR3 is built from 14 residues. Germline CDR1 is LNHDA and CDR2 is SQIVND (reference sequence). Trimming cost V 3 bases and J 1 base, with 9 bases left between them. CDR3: CASSIAAVQETQYF. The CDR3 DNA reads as TGTGCCAGTAGTATTGCGGCAGTCCAAGAGACCCAGTACTTC.

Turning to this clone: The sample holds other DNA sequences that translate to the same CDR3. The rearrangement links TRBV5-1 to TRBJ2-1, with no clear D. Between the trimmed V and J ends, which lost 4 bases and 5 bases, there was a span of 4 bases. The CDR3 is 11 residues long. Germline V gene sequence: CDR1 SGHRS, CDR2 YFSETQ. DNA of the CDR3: TGCGCCAGCAGCCGGGACAATGAGCAGTTCTTC. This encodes CASSRDNEQFF.

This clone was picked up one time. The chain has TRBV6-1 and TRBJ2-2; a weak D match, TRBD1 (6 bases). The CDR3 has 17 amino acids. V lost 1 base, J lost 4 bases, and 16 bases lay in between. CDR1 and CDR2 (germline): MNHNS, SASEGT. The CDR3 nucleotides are TGTGCCAGCAGTGAAGAACATCCGGGACAAGTCACCGGGGAGCTGTTTTTT. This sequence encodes CASSEEHPGQVTGELFF.

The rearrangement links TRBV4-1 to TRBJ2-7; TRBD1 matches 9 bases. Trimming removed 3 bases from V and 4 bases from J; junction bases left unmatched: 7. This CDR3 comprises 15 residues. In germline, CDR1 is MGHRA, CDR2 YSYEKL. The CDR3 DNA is TGCGCCAGCAGCCAGAGGAGGGACAGGGAGTACGAGCAGTACTTC. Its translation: CASSQRRDREYEQYF.

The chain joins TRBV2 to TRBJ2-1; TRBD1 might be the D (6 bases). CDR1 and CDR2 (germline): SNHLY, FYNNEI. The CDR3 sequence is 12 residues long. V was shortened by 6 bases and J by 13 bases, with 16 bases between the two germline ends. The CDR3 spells CASSPTGRAQFF. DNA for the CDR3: TGTGCCAGCAGCCCCACAGGGAGAGCACAGTTCTTC.

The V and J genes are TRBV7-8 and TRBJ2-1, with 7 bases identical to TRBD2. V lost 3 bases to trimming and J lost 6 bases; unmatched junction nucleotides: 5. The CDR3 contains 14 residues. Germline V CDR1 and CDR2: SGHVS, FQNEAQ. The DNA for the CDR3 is TGTGCCAGCAGCTTGGGGGGAGGGATCAATGAGCAGTTCTTC. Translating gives CASSLGGGINEQFF.

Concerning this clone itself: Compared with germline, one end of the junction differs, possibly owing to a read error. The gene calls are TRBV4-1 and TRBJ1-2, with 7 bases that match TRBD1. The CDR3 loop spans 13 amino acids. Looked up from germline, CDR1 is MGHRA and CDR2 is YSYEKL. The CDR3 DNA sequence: TGCGCCAGCAGCCAAGTCCCGGGACAGATCCGAGGCTTC. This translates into CASSQVPGQIRGF.

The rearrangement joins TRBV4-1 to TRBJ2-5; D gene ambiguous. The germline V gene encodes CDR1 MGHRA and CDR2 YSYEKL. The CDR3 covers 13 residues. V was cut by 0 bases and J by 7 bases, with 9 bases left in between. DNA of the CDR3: TGCGCCAGCAGCCAAGATTCTCGTAGGACCCAGTACTTC. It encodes CASSQDSRRTQYF.

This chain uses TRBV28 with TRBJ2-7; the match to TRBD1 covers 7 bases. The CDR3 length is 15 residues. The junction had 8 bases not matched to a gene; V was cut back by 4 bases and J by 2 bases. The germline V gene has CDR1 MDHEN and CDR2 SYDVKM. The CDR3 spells CASSSPRQGPYEQYF. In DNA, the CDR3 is TGTGCCAGCAGTTCCCCTCGACAGGGCCCCTACGAGCAGTACTTC.

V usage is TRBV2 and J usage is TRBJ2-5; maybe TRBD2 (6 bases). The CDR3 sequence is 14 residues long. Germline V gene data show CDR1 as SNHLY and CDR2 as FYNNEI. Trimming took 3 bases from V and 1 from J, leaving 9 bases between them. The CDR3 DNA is TGTGCCAGCAGTGATGGGGAGGCCCAAGAGACCCAGTACTTC. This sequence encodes CASSDGEAQETQYF.

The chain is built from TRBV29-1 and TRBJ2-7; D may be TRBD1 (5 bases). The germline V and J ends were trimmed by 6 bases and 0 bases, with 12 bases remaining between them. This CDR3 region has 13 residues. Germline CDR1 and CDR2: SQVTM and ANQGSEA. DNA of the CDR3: TGCAGCGTCATGACAGATCCCTCCTACGAGCAGTACTTC. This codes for CSVMTDPSYEQYF.

The CDR3 reads CASFTAGTLNTGELFF. The CDR3 coding sequence is TGCGCCAGCTTCACAGCTGGGACTTTGAACACCGGGGAGCTGTTTTTT. V usage is TRBV5-1 and J usage is TRBJ2-2; TRBD2 is a possible D gene (6 bases). CDR1 and CDR2 from the germline V gene are SGHRS and YFSETQ. Trimming left V 7 bases short and J 1 base short, with 17 bases between. CDR3 length: 16 residues.

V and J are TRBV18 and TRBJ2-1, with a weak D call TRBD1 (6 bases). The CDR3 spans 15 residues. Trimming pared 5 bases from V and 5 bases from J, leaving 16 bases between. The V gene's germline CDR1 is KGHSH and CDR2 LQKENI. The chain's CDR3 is CASSVTGHLNNEQFF. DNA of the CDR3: TGTGCCAGCTCAGTCACAGGGCATCTGAACAATGAGCAGTTCTTC.

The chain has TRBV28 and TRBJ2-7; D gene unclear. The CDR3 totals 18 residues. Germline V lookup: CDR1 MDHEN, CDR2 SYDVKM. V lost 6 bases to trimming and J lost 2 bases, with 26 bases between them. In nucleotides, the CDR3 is TGTGCCAGCAGCGTTGTAGCCCCCGCAGCCACATCTGCCTACGAGCAGTACTTC. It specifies CASSVVAPAATSAYEQYF.

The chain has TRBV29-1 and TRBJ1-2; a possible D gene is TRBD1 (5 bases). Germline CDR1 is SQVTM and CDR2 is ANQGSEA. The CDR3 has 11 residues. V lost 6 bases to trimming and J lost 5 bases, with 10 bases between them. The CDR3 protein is CSVVGGYGYTF. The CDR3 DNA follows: TGCAGCGTCGTGGGGGGGTATGGCTACACCTTC.

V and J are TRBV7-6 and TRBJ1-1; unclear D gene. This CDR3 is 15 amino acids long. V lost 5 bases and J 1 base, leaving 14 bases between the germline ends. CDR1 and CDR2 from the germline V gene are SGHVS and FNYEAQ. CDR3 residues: CASSPVPQWNTEAFF. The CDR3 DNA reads TGTGCCAGCAGCCCCGTCCCCCAGTGGAACACTGAAGCTTTCTTT.

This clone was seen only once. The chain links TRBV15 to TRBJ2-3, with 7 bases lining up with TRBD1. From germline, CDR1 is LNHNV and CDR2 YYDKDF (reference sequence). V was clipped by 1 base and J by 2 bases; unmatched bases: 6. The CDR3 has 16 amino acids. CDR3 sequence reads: CATSRVPRGYTDTQYF. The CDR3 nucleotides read TGTGCCACCAGCAGAGTTCCCAGGGGGTACACAGATACGCAGTATTTT.

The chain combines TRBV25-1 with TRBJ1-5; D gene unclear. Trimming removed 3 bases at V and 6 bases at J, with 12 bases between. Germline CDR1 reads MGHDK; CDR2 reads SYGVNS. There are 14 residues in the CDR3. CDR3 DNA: TGTGCCAGCAGTGATTCTGCAGGTCGTCAGCCCCAGCATTTT. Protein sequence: CASSDSAGRQPQHF.

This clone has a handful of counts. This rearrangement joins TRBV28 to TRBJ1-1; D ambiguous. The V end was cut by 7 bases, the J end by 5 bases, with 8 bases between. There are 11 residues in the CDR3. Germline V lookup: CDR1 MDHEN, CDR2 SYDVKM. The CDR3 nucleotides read TGTGCCAGCACCTTGCGGACTGAAGCTTTCTTT. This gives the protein CASTLRTEAFF.

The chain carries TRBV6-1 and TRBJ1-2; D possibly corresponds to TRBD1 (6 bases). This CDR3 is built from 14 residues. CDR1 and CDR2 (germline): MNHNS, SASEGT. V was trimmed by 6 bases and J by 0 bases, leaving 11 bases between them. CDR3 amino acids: CASSLGQANYGYTF. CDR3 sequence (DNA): TGTGCCAGCAGCCTGGGACAAGCTAACTATGGCTACACCTTC.

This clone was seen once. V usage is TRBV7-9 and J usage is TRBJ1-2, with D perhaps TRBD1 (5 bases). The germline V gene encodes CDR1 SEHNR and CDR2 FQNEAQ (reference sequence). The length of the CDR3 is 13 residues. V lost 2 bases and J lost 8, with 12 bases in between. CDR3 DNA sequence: TGTGCCAGCAGCTTATATTCAGGGCACGGCTACACCTTC. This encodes CASSLYSGHGYTF.

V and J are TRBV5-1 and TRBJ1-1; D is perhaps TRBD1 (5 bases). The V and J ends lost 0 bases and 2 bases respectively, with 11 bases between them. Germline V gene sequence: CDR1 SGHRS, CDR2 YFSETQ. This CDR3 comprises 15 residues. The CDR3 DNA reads TGCGCCAGCAGCTTGGAACGGGGGGACAACACTGAAGCTTTCTTT. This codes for CASSLERGDNTEAFF.

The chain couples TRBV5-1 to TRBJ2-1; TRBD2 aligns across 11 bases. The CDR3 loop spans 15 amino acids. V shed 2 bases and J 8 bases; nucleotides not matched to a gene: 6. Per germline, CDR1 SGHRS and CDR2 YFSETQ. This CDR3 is CASSFLTSGGDEQFF. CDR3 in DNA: TGCGCCAGCAGCTTCCTTACTAGCGGGGGTGATGAGCAGTTCTTC.

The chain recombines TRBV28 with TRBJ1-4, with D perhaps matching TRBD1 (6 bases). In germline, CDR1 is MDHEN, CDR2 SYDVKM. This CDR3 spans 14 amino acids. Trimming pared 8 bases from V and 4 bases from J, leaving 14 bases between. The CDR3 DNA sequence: TGTGCCAGCTACGGACAGTCTTATAATGAAAAACTGTTTTTT. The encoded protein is CASYGQSYNEKLFF.